The 8 T cell receptor beta chains below come from one sample, sequenced in a study of patients and donors after allogeneic stem cell transplantation. TCRdb passed the RT-PCR reads through MiXCR, listing each CDR3 protein once. The data contain a few hundred thousand distinct CDR3 sequences, around 40% of them singletons. The specimen was blood, either unsorted or a sorted T cell fraction (not recorded which). The receptors were gathered from a human donor who was either an allogeneic HSCT recipient or a stem cell or donor lymphocyte infusion donor (not recorded which). It is not recorded whose cells these are; they may come from a transplant donor.

CDR3 sequence: CASSFRRQPQHF. The DNA of the CDR3 is TGTGCCAGCAGTTTTCGGCGACAGCCCCAGCATTTT. This chain joins TRBV12-3 or TRBV12-4 and TRBJ1-5, with D unclear. The V gene lost 3 bases and the J gene lost 7 bases, with 7 bases spanning the gap. The CDR3 runs 12 residues.

This clonotype appeared a few times. The chain employs TRBV20-1 and TRBJ2-1; D gene ambiguous. The ends were cut back, 0 bases at V and 10 bases at J, with 10 bases in the middle. Germline loops: CDR1 DFQATT, CDR2 SNEGSKA (reference sequence). The CDR3 length is 12 residues. CDR3 sequence reads: CSAREQIGEQFF. The CDR3 DNA follows: TGCAGTGCTAGAGAACAGATCGGGGAGCAGTTCTTC.

This clonotype occurred a few times. The chain employs TRBV14 and TRBJ2-7; D is possibly TRBD1 (5 bases). V was shortened by 4 bases and J by 5 bases, with 12 bases between the two germline ends. Per the germline V gene, CDR1 is SGHDN and CDR2 is FVKESK. The CDR3 sequence is 13 residues long. The CDR3 DNA is TGTGCCAGCAGCCCTACAGGAGTCGACGAGCAGTACTTC. It encodes CASSPTGVDEQYF.

This clonotype was seen a handful of times. The chain links TRBV25-1 to TRBJ2-7; unclear D gene. The CDR3 has 12 amino acids. With 6 bases removed from V and 1 base from J, the gap between germline ends came to 7 bases. CDR1 is MGHDK and CDR2 is SYGVNS in the germline V gene. CDR3 coding DNA: TGTGCCAGCAGGGAAGATTCCTACGAGCAGTACTTC. Translation gives CASREDSYEQYF.

Many counts were recorded for this clonotype. The rearrangement joins TRBV7-8 to TRBJ1-3; D gene ambiguous. CDR1 SGHVS and CDR2 FQNEAQ come from the germline V gene. Trimming took 1 base from V and 0 from J, leaving 4 bases between them. This CDR3 has 14 amino acids. In DNA form, the CDR3 reads TGTGCCAGCAGCTTAGTGGGCTCTGGAAACACCATATATTTT. Its protein product is CASSLVGSGNTIYF.

The chain joins TRBV21-1 to TRBJ1-1; the D call in the table, TRBD1, was not verified against the DNA. TRBV21-1 is a known pseudogene. The length of the CDR3 is 14 residues. CDR3 region: CASSKDRARPKAFF. CDR3 DNA: TGTGCCAGCAGCAAAGACAGAGCGCGCCCGAAAGCTTTCTTT.

The table lists this clonotype with many counts. The J gene is TRBJ2-7, the V gene TRBV20-1; 9 positions match TRBD1. Per the germline V gene, CDR1 is DFQATT and CDR2 is SNEGSKA (reference sequence). This CDR3 contains 13 residues. Trimming took 4 bases from V and 5 from J; bases not matched to a gene: 6. The CDR3 DNA sequence: TGCAGTGCTACCCCGGACAGGGGCCACGAGCAGTACTTC. As protein: CSATPDRGHEQYF.

The genes are TRBV3-1 and TRBJ2-7; D unresolved. Germline CDR1 is LGHDT and CDR2 is YNNKEL (reference sequence). This CDR3 is built from 13 residues. Trimming removed 4 bases at V and 0 bases at J, with 7 bases between. The DNA of the CDR3 is TGTGCCAGCAGCCGATACACCTCCTACGAGCAGTACTTC. Translating it yields CASSRYTSYEQYF.